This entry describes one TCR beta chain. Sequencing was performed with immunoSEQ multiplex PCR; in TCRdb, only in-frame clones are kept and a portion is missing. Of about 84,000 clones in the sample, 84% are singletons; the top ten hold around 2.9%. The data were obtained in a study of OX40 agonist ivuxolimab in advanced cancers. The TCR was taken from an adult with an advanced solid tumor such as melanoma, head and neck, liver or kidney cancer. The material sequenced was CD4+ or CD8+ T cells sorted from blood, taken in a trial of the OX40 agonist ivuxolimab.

The CDR3 sequence is CASSGPTVQETQYF. CDR3 sequence (DNA): TGTGCCAGCTCGGGACCTACCGTCCAAGAGACCCAGTACTTC. The V call is TRBV28, the J call TRBJ2-5; D is possibly TRBD1 or TRBD2 (5 bases each). V lost 8 bases, J lost 1 base, and 14 bases lay in between. In germline, CDR1 is MDHEN, CDR2 SYDVKM. This CDR3 comprises 14 residues.